Listed below are T cell receptor beta chains from one sample, sequenced in a study of T cells in Graves' hyperthyroidism and ophthalmopathy. TCRdb ran MiXCR on the multiplex PCR reads and lists one entry per CDR3 protein. The sample lists about 710,000 distinct CDR3 sequences, about 16% occurring once. Sequenced: blood. Receptors were obtained from a man between 18 and 35 years old with Graves' hyperthyroidism. The CDR3 runs from the conserved cysteine through the conserved F or W. The order of the fields is clone size, D gene, J gene, V gene, CDR3 DNA, CDR3 protein. The D gene is left open where the match is weak. Not every row has a clone size; where given, it reads once, few, many or a size class.

>many|.|TRBJ1-5|TRBV5-6
TGTGCCAGCAGCTCCTCAAGGGGAGGTTATAGCAATCAGCCCCAGCATTTT
CASSSSRGGYSNQPQHF
>many|TRBD2|TRBJ2-7|TRBV18
TGTGCCAGCTCACAGCTAGCGGGAGACCTCTCCTACGAGCAGTACTTC
CASSQLAGDLSYEQYF
>.|TRBD1|TRBJ2-1|TRBV28
TGTGCCAGCAGACGCGACAGGGGGGGTAATGAGCAGTTCTTC
CASRRDRGGNEQFF
>many|TRBD2|TRBJ2-1|TRBV20-1
TGCAGTGCTTTCCTAGCGGGAGTGAATGAGCAGTTCTTC
CSAFLAGVNEQFF
>.|TRBD1|TRBJ1-5|TRBV20-1
TGCAGTGCTCGACAGGGACCAAATCAGCCCCAGCATTTT
CSARQGPNQPQHF
>few|.|TRBJ2-2|TRBV7-9
TGTGCCAGCAGCGGGCATTCCTGGCGGGACATACACACCGGGGAGCTGTTTTTT
CASSGHSWRDIHTGELFF
>few|TRBD1|TRBJ1-1|TRBV3-1
TGTGCCAGCAGCCTACTGACAGGGTCAGCTGAAGCTTTCTTT
CASSLLTGSAEAFF
>.|.|TRBJ2-2|TRBV6-7
TGTGCCAGCAGTTACTCTCCCAGCCGGGCGGCCGGGGAGCTGTTTTTT
CASSYSPSRAAGELFF
>.|.|TRBJ1-5|TRBV28
TGTGCCAGCATCCTTAACCTAGCAGGGTCGAATCAGCCCCAGCATTTT
CASILNLAGSNQPQHF
>many|TRBD2|TRBJ2-3|TRBV28
TGTGCCAGTCTAGCGGGAGGGAACACAGATACGCAGTATTTT
CASLAGGNTDTQYF
>many|TRBD2|TRBJ2-1|TRBV7-2
TGTGCCAGCAGCTTAACGGGAGGGCCTAGTGAGCAGTTCTTC
CASSLTGGPSEQFF
>.|.|TRBJ2-2|TRBV7-9
TGTGCCAGCGTGCCCGACACCGGGGAGCTGTTTTTT
CASVPDTGELFF
>many|TRBD2|TRBJ2-3|TRBV7-2
TGTGCCAGCAGCTTAGTGCCACTAGCGGGAGGAACAGATACGCAGTATTTT
CASSLVPLAGGTDTQYF
>many|TRBD2|TRBJ2-7|TRBV5-1
TGCGCCAGCAACCCGGGACTAGCGGGAGTTGAGCAGTACTTC
CASNPGLAGVEQYF
>few|.|TRBJ2-2|TRBV7-9
TGTGCCAGCAGCTTAGATCCGAGGGGCACCGGGGAGCTGTTTTTT
CASSLDPRGTGELFF
>many|.|TRBJ2-1|TRBV7-9
TGTGCCAGCAGCCCTCGGGGGACACTCTACAATGAGCAGTTCTTC
CASSPRGTLYNEQFF
>few|.|TRBJ2-7|TRBV7-8
TGTGCCAGCAACTTATCAAGGGGGAGGGGAAGGTACGAGCAGTACTTC
CASNLSRGRGRYEQYF
>.|TRBD1|TRBJ2-7|TRBV19
TGTGCCAGTAGTCCTCGACAGGGGGATAACGAGCAGTACTTC
CASSPRQGDNEQYF
>many|.|TRBJ2-7|TRBV18
TGTGCCAGCTCACCCGCTCTCTCCCAGCCCAGCGAGCAGTACTTC
CASSPALSQPSEQYF
>.|TRBD2|TRBJ2-1|TRBV30
TGTGCCTGGAGTGAAGGGACTAGTGGTTACAATGAGCAGTTCTTC
CAWSEGTSGYNEQFF
>many|.|TRBJ2-5|TRBV6-1
TGTGCCAGTACCTCGGACAGAGCGTGGGAGACCCAGTACTTC
CASTSDRAWETQYF
>.|.|TRBJ2-5|TRBV13
TGTGCCAGCACTCCACTAGTCCCCGCGGAGACCCAGTACTTC
CASTPLVPAETQYF
>.|.|TRBJ1-2|TRBV13
TGTGCCAGCAGCTTGGATAGGGGGGACTATGGCTACACCTTC
CASSLDRGDYGYTF
>many|.|TRBJ2-1|TRBV29-1
TGCAGCGTTGGATGGGGGTTCGATGAGCAGTTCTTC
CSVGWGFDEQFF
>few|.|TRBJ2-3|TRBV29-1
TGCAGCGTTGACAGGAACCTAAGGGCGCAGTATTTT
CSVDRNLRAQYF
>few|.|TRBJ2-7|TRBV12-3/TRBV12-4
TGTGCCAGCAGCCACCACGTCTATGTGGGGTCCTACGAGCAGTACTTC
CASSHHVYVGSYEQYF
>.|TRBD2|TRBJ2-5|TRBV7-2
TGTGCCAGCAGCTCCACGGGACTAGCGGTGGAGACCCAGTACTTC
CASSSTGLAVETQYF
>.|TRBD1|TRBJ2-1|TRBV15
TGTGCCACCAGCGACAGGGACGGTTTTGAGCAGTTCTTC
CATSDRDGFEQFF
>many|.|TRBJ2-1|TRBV12-5
TGTGCTAGTGGTTTGGTACAGGGTCTCGCTAGCTCCTACAATGAGCAGTTCTTC
CASGLVQGLASSYNEQFF
>few|.|TRBJ1-5|TRBV2
TGTGCCAGCAGGAGGGGAGTTCAGCCCCAGCATTTT
CASRRGVQPQHF
>many|TRBD2|TRBJ2-7|TRBV7-2
TGTGCCAGCAGCTTAGGTAGCGGGGGCTACGAGCAGTACTTC
CASSLGSGGYEQYF
>.|.|TRBJ2-4|TRBV7-8
TGTGCCAGCAGCTCCTCGATCAACCCCACTAGTGACATTCAGTACTTC
CASSSSINPTSDIQYF
>many|.|TRBJ1-1|TRBV30
TGTGCCTGGAGTCCACGCCGCACTGAAGCTTTCTTT
CAWSPRRTEAFF
>.|TRBD1|TRBJ2-7|TRBV7-9
TGTGCCAGCAGCTTAAATGGGGGACAGGGTTCCGAGCAGTACTTC
CASSLNGGQGSEQYF
>many|.|TRBJ1-5|TRBV5-8
TGTGCCAGCAGCTTGTGGGGCGGAAGCAATCAGCCCCAGCATTTT
CASSLWGGSNQPQHF
>.|.|TRBJ2-2|TRBV12-3/TRBV12-4
TGTGCCAGCAGCACACAGCGTAACACCGGGGAGCTGTTTTTT
CASSTQRNTGELFF
>.|TRBD2|TRBJ2-7|TRBV6-2/TRBV6-3
TGTGCCAGCAGTTACTCCGGGACTAGCGGTACGCGATCCTACGAGCAGTACTTC
CASSYSGTSGTRSYEQYF
>few|TRBD1|TRBJ2-1|TRBV11-2
TGTGCCAGCAGCTTCCCCCGAGCGGCGGACAGGGGGGGTGAGCAGTTCTTC
CASSFPRAADRGGEQFF
>few|.|TRBJ2-7|TRBV12-3/TRBV12-4
TGTGCCAGCAGTTTAGGCGCCTTCTACGAGCAGTACTTC
CASSLGAFYEQYF
>few|.|TRBJ2-2|TRBV7-9
TGTGCCAGCAGCTTAGGGACAGTGTATACCGGGGAGCTGTTTTTT
CASSLGTVYTGELFF
>.|.|TRBJ2-3|TRBV29-1
TGCAGCGTTGAATCCCGGGCGTCCCTACCCCGCCATTTGCAGTATTTT
CSVESRASLPRHLQYF
>.|TRBD1|TRBJ2-7|TRBV4-3
TGCGCCAGCAGCCAACAGACAGGGGCTAACGAGCAGTACTTC
CASSQQTGANEQYF
>many|.|TRBJ1-2|TRBV12-3/TRBV12-4
TGTGCCAGCAGTCCTGATCCGGGACTTCCGAACTATGGCTACACCTTC
CASSPDPGLPNYGYTF
>.|.|TRBJ2-5|TRBV20-1
TGCAGTGCTTGGCAGGGTGGCATAGAGACCCAGTACTTC
CSAWQGGIETQYF
>.|.|TRBJ2-5|TRBV7-9
TGTGCCAGCAGCGACCCCTTTCGTAGGGAGACCCAGTACTTC
CASSDPFRRETQYF
>many|TRBD1|TRBJ2-1|TRBV5-1
TGCGCCAGCACGAGACAGGGGGCTCGAAATGAGCAGTTCTTC
CASTRQGARNEQFF
>many|.|TRBJ1-5|TRBV2
TGTGCCAGCAGTGTCAGAGGGAAGGGCAATCAGCCCCAGCATTTT
CASSVRGKGNQPQHF
>few|.|TRBJ1-5|TRBV6-1
TGTGCCCACCGGGGCGGGGGCCCCTATAGCAATCAGCCCCAGCATTTT
CAHRGGGPYSNQPQHF